This entry features one T cell receptor beta chain sequence. Its antigen is not known. The ends lost 4 bases at V and 1 base at J; junction bases unmatched: 6. CDR1 SGHRS and CDR2 YFSETQ come from the germline V gene. The CDR3 totals 18 residues. All of the donors resided in Nashville, Tennessee, and each was a Caucasian adult. The data were taken from a study of shared clonotypes between healthy human individuals. Study-wide context: With ages of 18 to 49, the donors were a couple of women and a few men.

General study findings and limits: Clonotype sharing across a few donors was observed for around 4.8% of naive CD4 clonotypes.

Profiling relied on immunoSEQ multiplex PCR, and the TCRdb table lists in-frame clones only, not all of them. The sample has 950,000 to 1,100,000 clones, approximately 70% seen once; the top ten hold over 1.3%. The receptor was derived from a young man in good health. The V gene is TRBV5-1, the J gene TRBJ2-2, with 14 bases matching TRBD2. Source material: memory CD4+ T cells sorted from blood. Subset meaning: CD45RA-negative fraction. CDR3 residues: CASSPQTSGGVNTGELFF. The CDR3 nucleotides read TGCGCCAGCAGCCCCCAGACTAGCGGGGGGGTGAACACCGGGGAGCTGTTTTTT. The whole variable domain, filled in from reference TRBV5-1 and TRBJ2-2, reads KAGVTQTPRYLIKTRGQQVTLSCSPISGHRSVSWYQQTPGQGLQFLFEYFSETQRNKGNFPGRFSGRQFSNSRSEMNVSTLELGDSALYLCASSPQTSGGVNTGELFFGEGSRLTVL.